This T cell receptor (beta chain) was sequenced for a study of technical replicates of blood from a few donors (dated by TCRdb to the late 2010s). Notes on this clone: It lacks a known antigen. Per-nucleotide qualities are absent, and no much larger clonotype sits a single base away.

Receptor libraries were prepared by the immunoSEQ multiplex PCR assay. This immuneACCESS table, as held by TCRdb, lists in-frame sequences with V and J called but not all clones. Of the missing ones, under half trace to an unresolved V gene in checked studies; the others have no known cause. The sample profile shows under 95,000 clones; 95% of them were found once. Jointly, the top ten make up 0.25% to 0.3% of the sample. Reading from cysteine to phenylalanine, the CDR3 counts 14 amino acids. Just CDR3 DNA is preserved here, 42 bases in frame from base 1. CDR1 and CDR2 (KGHSH, LQKENI) derive from the germline V gene. V is pared back by 4 bases and J by 8 bases, with 15 bases lying between the germline termini.

This receptor chain uses TRBV18 and TRBJ2-1; TRBD1 is possibly the D segment (5 matching bases). The TCR sequence derives from a human donor in good health. The specimen sequenced was T cells isolated from PBMCs. This receptor has the CDR3 CASSRSMQGYEQFF. The DNA reads as follows: TGTGCCAGCTCACGTTCAATGCAGGGTTATGAGCAGTTCTTC.